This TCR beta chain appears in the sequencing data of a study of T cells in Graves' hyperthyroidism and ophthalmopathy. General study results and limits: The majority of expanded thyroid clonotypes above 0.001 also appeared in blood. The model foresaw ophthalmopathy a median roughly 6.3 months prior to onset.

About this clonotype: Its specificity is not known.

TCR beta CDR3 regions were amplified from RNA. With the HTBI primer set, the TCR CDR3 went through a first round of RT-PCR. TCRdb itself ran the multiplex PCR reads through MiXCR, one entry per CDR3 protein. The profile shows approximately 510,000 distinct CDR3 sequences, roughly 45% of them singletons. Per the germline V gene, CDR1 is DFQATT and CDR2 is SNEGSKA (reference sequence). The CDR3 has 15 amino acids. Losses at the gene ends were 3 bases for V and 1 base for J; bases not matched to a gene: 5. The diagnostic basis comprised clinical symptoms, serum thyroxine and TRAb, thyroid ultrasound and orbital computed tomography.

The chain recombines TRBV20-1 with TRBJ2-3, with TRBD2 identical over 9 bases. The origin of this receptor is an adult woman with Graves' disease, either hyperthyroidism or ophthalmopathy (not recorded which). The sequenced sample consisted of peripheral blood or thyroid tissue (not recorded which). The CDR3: CSARELAGRTDTQYF. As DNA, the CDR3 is TGCAGTGCTAGGGAACTAGCGGGCCGCACAGATACGCAGTATTTT.